This entry lists 27 T cell receptor beta chains sequenced from one sample in a study of cytomegalovirus exposure and HLA in healthy donors. It was with 60 Vbeta and 13 Jbeta primers that the PCR ran. Using immunoSEQ multiplex PCR, the repertoire was profiled, and TCRdb retains in-frame clones only, with some absent. The table has 100,000 to 150,000 clones, 81% seen once. Sequenced material: PBMCs. Every receptor here comes from a woman in her thirties in good health and CMV-seronegative.

The chain links TRBV27 to TRBJ2-1, with a weak D call TRBD2 (5 bases). V gave up 3 bases and J gave up 0 bases, with 15 bases separating them. The germline CDR1 and CDR2 sequences are MNHEY and SMNVEV (reference sequence). This CDR3 has 17 amino acids. This chain's CDR3 is CASSLVPAGSSYNEQFF. CDR3 nucleotide sequence: TGTGCCAGCAGTTTGGTCCCCGCTGGGAGCTCCTACAATGAGCAGTTCTTC.

V and J are TRBV18 and TRBJ2-7; tentative D call: TRBD1 (7 bases). Germline V gene sequence: CDR1 KGHSH, CDR2 LQKENI. CDR3 length: 15 amino acids. Trimming left V 2 bases short and J 3 bases short, with 14 bases between. The CDR3 sequence is CASSPGGGKYYEQYF. The CDR3 nucleotides read TGTGCCAGCTCACCAGGAGGGGGCAAATACTACGAGCAGTACTTC.

J is TRBJ2-3 and V is TRBV7-9; weak D call: TRBD1 (5 bases). There are 14 residues in the CDR3. With 5 bases removed from V and 1 base from J, the gap between germline ends came to 10 bases. Germline V gene data show CDR1 as SEHNR and CDR2 as FQNEAQ (reference sequence). CDR3 coding DNA: TGTGCCAGCAGCCCAGAGACAGGCACAGATACGCAGTATTTT. It encodes CASSPETGTDTQYF.

This chain connects TRBV18 to TRBJ1-5; 7 positions match TRBD1. CDR3 size: 17 residues. CDR1 is KGHSH, CDR2 LQKENI, per germline. Trimming at V came to 2 bases and at J to 4 bases, leaving 11 bases not matched to a gene. CDR3 protein: CASSPIDRDGGNQPQHF. The CDR3 region has the DNA TGTGCCAGCTCACCAATTGACAGGGATGGTGGGAATCAGCCCCAGCATTTT.

This chain uses TRBV30 with TRBJ2-2, with 10 bases that match TRBD2. J gave up 3 bases and V 4 bases, and 5 bases lay outside the gene matches. The CDR3 has 15 amino acids. Germline-derived CDR1 and CDR2 are GTSNPN and SVGIG (reference sequence). Here the CDR3 reads CAWTSGGRDTGELFF. CDR3 DNA sequence: TGTGCCTGGACTAGCGGGGGAAGGGACACCGGGGAGCTGTTTTTT.

The chain employs TRBV15 and TRBJ2-7; D uncertain. Trimming shortened V by 0 bases and J by 2 bases, and 2 bases separated the two germline ends. The CDR3 has 12 residues. CDR1 LNHNV and CDR2 YYDKDF come from the germline V gene (reference sequence). The CDR3 DNA reads as TGTGCCACCAGCAGAGATACCTACGAGCAGTACTTC. Its translation: CATSRDTYEQYF.

On this clone itself: A junction boundary mismatches the germline segment, possibly from a read error. The chain joins TRBV7-9 to TRBJ2-3, with D possibly being TRBD1 (6 bases). This CDR3 has 13 amino acids. Germline loops: CDR1 SEHNR, CDR2 FQNEAQ (reference sequence). The CDR3 bases are TGTTCCAGCTCCCGACAGGGCACAGATACGCAGTATTTT. Protein product: CSSSRQGTDTQYF.

This clone is classed as medium-sized. V and J are TRBV21-1 and TRBJ2-3; TRBD2 reflects the table's D call only, with no check against the DNA. TRBV21-1 is a known pseudogene. The CDR3 is 15 amino acids. CDR3 region: CASSFTSWSSDTQYF. The CDR3 nucleotides are TGTGCCAGCAGCTTCACTAGCTGGTCGTCAGATACGCAGTATTTT.

This chain uses TRBV11-2 with TRBJ2-1, with TRBD1 matching 8 bases. The trim removed 1 base at V and 4 bases at J, leaving 6 bases unmatched. Germline loops: CDR1 SGHAT, CDR2 FQNNGV. The CDR3 totals 16 residues. CDR3 amino acids: CASSLVTGTGYNEQFF. The CDR3, as DNA: TGTGCCAGCAGCTTAGTTACCGGGACAGGATACAATGAGCAGTTCTTC.

The chain is built from TRBV30 and TRBJ2-5; 13 bases are shared with TRBD2. Germline V CDR1 and CDR2: GTSNPN, SVGIG (reference sequence). This CDR3 has 16 amino acids. Trimming took 1 base from V and 2 from J; bases not matched to a gene: 4. CDR3 region: CAWSARTSGGQETQYF. CDR3 bases: TGTGCCTGGAGTGCCCGGACTAGCGGGGGTCAAGAGACCCAGTACTTC.

V and J are TRBV15 and TRBJ2-7; D perhaps matches TRBD1 (5 bases). CDR3 size: 13 residues. Trimming took 5 bases from V and 1 from J, leaving 9 bases between them. Germline CDR1 is LNHNV and CDR2 is YYDKDF (reference sequence). The CDR3 loop reads CATSQDRSYEQYF. For the CDR3, the DNA is TGTGCCACCAGCCAAGACAGATCCTACGAGCAGTACTTC. Variable domain in full (rest from reference TRBV15 and TRBJ2-7): DAMVIQNPRYQVTQFGKPVTLSCSQTLNHNVMYWYQQKSSQAPKLLFHYYDKDFNNEADTPDNFQSRRPNTSFCFLDIRSPGLGDTAMYLCATSQDRSYEQYFGPGTRLTVT.

The gene calls are TRBV6-1 and TRBJ1-1; D is possibly TRBD1 (5 bases). CDR1 MNHNS and CDR2 SASEGT come from the germline V gene. V was pared by 3 bases and J by 10 bases, with 15 bases between. This CDR3 is 13 amino acids long. CDR3 in DNA: TGTGCCAGCAGTGATATGCCAAGCCAGGGAGCTTTCTTT. It yields the protein CASSDMPSQGAFF.

J is TRBJ2-1 and V is TRBV5-8; TRBD2 agrees at 12 bases. CDR1 and CDR2 from the germline V gene are SGHTS and YDEGEE. There are 15 residues in the CDR3. Trimming took 4 bases from V and 7 from J; bases not matched to a gene: 6. In DNA, the CDR3 is TGTGCCAGCAGCCAGACTAGCGGGAGAGTAAATGAGCAGTTCTTC. It is translated as CASSQTSGRVNEQFF.

The chain employs TRBV7-8 and TRBJ2-3, with a possible D match to TRBD2 (6 bases). Germline V gene sequence: CDR1 SGHVS, CDR2 FQNEAQ. The length of the CDR3 is 13 residues. V was pared by 8 bases and J by 3 bases, with 12 bases between. CDR3 sequence reads: CASRPAGTDTQYF. DNA for the CDR3: TGTGCCAGCCGCCCGGCGGGAACAGATACGCAGTATTTT.

This chain uses TRBV19 with TRBJ1-5; TRBD1 matches at 7 bases. V dropped 3 bases and J dropped 4; count of bases not matched to a gene: 6. The CDR3 length is 15 residues. Germline values: CDR1 LNHDA, CDR2 SQIVND (reference sequence). The CDR3 DNA sequence: TGTGCCAGTAGTATGACCAGGGGGGAGAATCAGCCCCAGCATTTT. Amino acids: CASSMTRGENQPQHF. Based on the CDR3 plus reference TRBV19 and TRBJ1-5, the full variable domain is DGGITQSPKYLFRKEGQNVTLSCEQNLNHDAMYWYRQDPGQGLRLIYYSQIVNDFQKGDIAEGYSVSREKKESFPLTVTSAQKNPTAFYLCASSMTRGENQPQHFGDGTRLSIL.

The chain joins TRBV4-1 to TRBJ2-1; 12 nucleotides match TRBD2. V trimming: 3 bases; J trimming: 2 bases; junction bases outside the gene matches: 5. The germline CDR1 and CDR2 sequences are MGHRA and YSYEKL. The CDR3 totals 17 residues. The CDR3 sequence: CASSHTTSGGTYNEQFF. The CDR3 DNA is TGCGCCAGCAGCCATACGACTAGCGGGGGTACCTACAATGAGCAGTTCTTC.

This chain connects TRBV19 to TRBJ2-3; TRBD2 matches at 7 bases. The CDR3 consists of 13 residues. Looked up from germline, CDR1 is LNHDA and CDR2 is SQIVND (reference sequence). The ends lost 9 bases at V and 6 bases at J; junction bases unmatched: 9. The CDR3: CASGRPGRDTQYF. The CDR3 DNA follows: TGTGCCAGCGGGAGGCCTGGGCGTGATACGCAGTATTTT.

J is TRBJ1-1 and V is TRBV20-1; no firm D call. The CDR3 is 11 residues long. CDR1 DFQATT and CDR2 SNEGSKA come from the germline V gene (reference sequence). The V gene lost 5 bases and the J gene lost 2 bases, with 6 bases spanning the gap. The CDR3 protein is CSAYFNTEAFF. The CDR3 bases are TGCAGTGCTTATTTTAACACTGAAGCTTTCTTT.

In this sample, this clone turned up a few times. The chain recombines TRBV7-9 with TRBJ2-3; weak D call: TRBD2 (6 bases). CDR3 length: 14 amino acids. V lost 5 bases to trimming and J lost 4 bases, with 13 bases between them. Germline assignment: CDR1 SEHNR and CDR2 FQNEAQ (reference sequence). CDR3 sequence (DNA): TGTGCCAGCAGCATCCGGGACTTATCAGATACGCAGTATTTT. Residues: CASSIRDLSDTQYF.

The table lists this clone with a few counts. This chain connects TRBV15 to TRBJ2-6, with D maybe TRBD2 (5 bases). Germline V gene lookup returns CDR1 LNHNV and CDR2 YYDKDF (reference sequence). V lost 5 bases and J lost 1, with 12 bases in between. The CDR3 totals 16 residues. CDR3 sequence: CATSEGDVSGANVLTF. CDR3 DNA sequence: TGTGCCACCAGCGAGGGAGACGTGTCTGGGGCCAACGTCCTGACTTTC. Filled out from reference TRBV15 and TRBJ2-6, the complete variable domain reads DAMVIQNPRYQVTQFGKPVTLSCSQTLNHNVMYWYQQKSSQAPKLLFHYYDKDFNNEADTPDNFQSRRPNTSFCFLDIRSPGLGDTAMYLCATSEGDVSGANVLTFGAGSRLTVL.

V and J are TRBV9 and TRBJ1-2, with 9 bases matching TRBD1. Trimming took 6 bases from V and 2 from J; bases not matched to a gene: 11. The germline V gene encodes CDR1 SGDLS and CDR2 YYNGEE. The CDR3 has 16 amino acids. This CDR3 reads CASNLGTGIVNYGYTF. CDR3 DNA: TGTGCCAGCAACTTAGGGACAGGGATCGTAAACTATGGCTACACCTTC.

The chain couples TRBV4-3 to TRBJ2-1, with 8 nucleotides matching TRBD2. Looked up from germline, CDR1 is LGHNA and CDR2 is YSLEER. The CDR3 covers 17 residues. V shed 0 bases, J shed 8 bases, and the junction held 12 bases outside the gene matches. The CDR3: CASSQDASGSRGDEQFF. The CDR3 DNA follows: TGCGCCAGCAGCCAAGATGCAAGCGGGAGCCGTGGTGATGAGCAGTTCTTC.

This chain uses TRBV5-4 with TRBJ2-7, with TRBD1 matching 11 bases. This CDR3 has 17 amino acids. The V and J ends lost 0 bases and 4 bases, in that order; junction bases with no gene match: 9. Germline loops: CDR1 SGHNT, CDR2 YYREEE (reference sequence). This CDR3 reads CASSLGRTGTGGYEQYF. The CDR3 region has the DNA TGTGCCAGCAGCTTGGGGCGTACCGGGACAGGGGGGTACGAGCAGTACTTC.

This chain links TRBV19 with TRBJ1-3; D gene uncertain. V was trimmed by 0 bases and J by 1 base, leaving 4 bases between them. Germline CDR1 reads LNHDA; CDR2 reads SQIVND (reference sequence). The CDR3 sequence is 14 residues long. The CDR3 nucleotides are TGTGCCAGTAGTATAGACAGGTCTGGAAACACCATATATTTT. Protein: CASSIDRSGNTIYF. Full variable domain (rest looked up from reference TRBV19 and TRBJ1-3): DGGITQSPKYLFRKEGQNVTLSCEQNLNHDAMYWYRQDPGQGLRLIYYSQIVNDFQKGDIAEGYSVSREKKESFPLTVTSAQKNPTAFYLCASSIDRSGNTIYFGEGSWLTVV.

The rearrangement uses TRBV2 and TRBJ2-7; a possible D gene is TRBD1 (6 bases). The germline V gene has CDR1 SNHLY and CDR2 FYNNEI. This CDR3 is built from 14 residues. Trimming removed 2 bases from V and 4 bases from J, with 12 bases in between. CDR3 DNA sequence: TGTGCCAGCAGTGAACTGGACAGACGATACGAGCAGTACTTC. It specifies CASSELDRRYEQYF.

The V call is TRBV7-9, the J call TRBJ1-2, with a possible D match to TRBD1 (6 bases). Trimming took off 7 bases at V and 1 base at J, with 16 bases between the two ends. The CDR3 covers 15 residues. Germline lookup yields CDR1 SEHNR and CDR2 FQNEAQ (reference sequence). CDR3 sequence reads: CASISGAGVNYGYTF. As DNA, the CDR3 is TGTGCCAGCATTTCAGGGGCAGGGGTTAACTATGGCTACACCTTC.

The chain is built from TRBV29-1 and TRBJ1-2; D may be TRBD1 (5 bases). The ends were cut back, 2 bases at V and 6 bases at J, with 13 bases in the middle. The germline V gene encodes CDR1 SQVTM and CDR2 ANQGSEA. This CDR3 spans 13 amino acids. This CDR3 is CSVELAGNHGYTF. In nucleotides, the CDR3 is TGCAGCGTTGAATTAGCAGGGAACCATGGCTACACCTTC.